The TCR beta chain described here comes from a study of T cell responses to AZD1222 COVID-19 vaccine (dated by TCRdb to the early 2020s). Regarding the research as a whole: TCR sequencing covered about 230 trial participants: roughly 200 given two doses of AZD1222 and about 26 given two doses of MenACWY control vaccine. Enrollment into the trials was organized by age into subgroups of 18-55, 56-69 and 70-plus years, and those subgroups contained about 160, 30 and 59 TCR-sequenced participants, respectively.

The CDR3 regions of human TCRbeta chains were analyzed by immunosequencing. The authors' pipeline ran thus. TCRs in the repertoires were compared against a reference library of SARS-CoV-2-specific TCRs that had been generated with the MIRA antigen-specificity platform. Breadth was defined as the fraction of unique TCRs that were SARS-CoV-2-associated. Depth was defined as the fraction of total T cells that were SARS-CoV-2-associated. Using the MIRA data, every spike-specific TCR was mapped to the spike region that the TCR reacted to and assigned to either a CD4 or a CD8 class. Log10-transformed breadth and depth values were compared by one-way ANOVA with Sidak's multiple comparisons tests. This immuneACCESS table, as held by TCRdb, lists in-frame sequences with V and J called but not all clones. Of the missing ones, under half trace to an unresolved V gene in checked studies; the others have no known cause. D and trimming come from the DNA, and the V and J calls and clone size come from that table. The sample table holds about 69,000 clones, of which approximately 87% were seen once. Around 27% of the sample belongs to the ten largest clones.

The time point label on this specimen signifies: about 28 days (+/-7) after the second vaccine dose. Because spike-specific TCR depth and breadth did not differ between the two schedules, AZD1222 recipients who got a second dose at roughly 4 weeks were pooled with those who got a second dose at roughly 12 weeks. Vaccinee samples were obtained from the UK trials COV001 and COV002, which included a single-blind randomized controlled phase 2/3 trial of AZD1222 (ChAdOx1 nCoV-19) in healthy adults. For TCRbeta chain sequencing, PBMC samples from trial participants were taken at day 0 and at day 28 after the second dose. Summary of the overall study and its limitations: Because no samples from the day 14 peak response were available, repertoires could be characterized only after the peak T cell response. Conclusions about previously exposed vaccinees are limited, since just six AZD1222 recipients were seropositive for SARS-CoV-2 at baseline. Reportedly, close to half of the unique spike-specific TCRs recognized epitopes lying outside the regions that are mutated in the B.1.351 and B.1.1.7 variants. In the small 56-69-year group, the increase in depth fell short of significance, most likely because of low power. After two AZD1222 doses, spike-specific TCR breadth and depth were significantly higher than at day 0 and than in MenACWY recipients. Participants were mostly white British and included more females than males, and it was suggested by the authors that clonal diversity may have been underestimated. The whole spike protein was spanned by vaccine-associated CD4 TCRs, and dominant responses were seen in regions 160-218 and 743-854.

The germline V gene encodes CDR1 LNHDA and CDR2 SQIVND (reference sequence). At the junction V is shortened by 5 bases and J by 8 bases, with 12 bases in between. The cysteine opens and the phenylalanine closes a CDR3 of 12 amino acids. Only CDR3 DNA remains: 36 bases, in frame from the first base. As for this clone: The target of this receptor is not known. No quality values exist for individual bases; no much larger clone is one base distant.

The clonotype comes from an adult who received the AZD1222 COVID-19 vaccine. The material was peripheral blood, obtained 28 days after the second AZD1222 dose. In this chain, TRBV19 is recombined with TRBJ1-2, with the D gene call left open. The DNA sequence follows: TGTGCCAGTAGTCACGTGCGAGGGGGCTACACCTTC. Its amino acids are CASSHVRGGYTF.